The TCR beta chain described here comes from a study of blood T cell repertoires in COVID-19. The overall study: The United States, Italy and Spain provided the acute and convalescent COVID-19 samples. T cells, B-cell-depleted T cells, or PBMCs provided the cDNA or gDNA that served as material.

In the original processing: The authors estimated nucleated cell counts from reference gene primer amplification. Generated by immunoSEQ multiplex PCR, the TCRdb table keeps only in-frame clones and is missing some. V and J calls and clone size are as listed in that table; D and trimming were resolved from the DNA. The sample comprises about 52,000 clones, 85% to 90% of which are singletons, and approximately 10% rests with the top ten. The CDR3 consists of 14 residues. CDR1 is MGHDK, CDR2 SYGVNS, per germline. The V gene lost 3 bases and the J gene lost 0 bases, with 7 bases spanning the gap. The chain employs TRBV25-1 and TRBJ2-3; D call uncertain. The sample was peripheral blood. This TCR came from a man at least 80 years old with active or convalescent COVID-19. CDR3 residues: CASSDVSSTDTQYF. The CDR3 DNA sequence: TGTGCCAGCAGTGACGTCAGTAGCACAGATACGCAGTATTTT.